These 10 T cell receptor beta chains came from one sample sequenced in a study of cytotoxic CD8 clonotypes in ibrutinib-treated CLL. Clones were sequenced by immunoSEQ multiplex PCR, and TCRdb holds only the in-frame ones, with some missing. The table shows under 200,000 clones, with about four fifths occurring only once. This material consisted of PBMCs, taken after 24 months of ibrutinib treatment. Source of these receptors: a human donor with chronic lymphocytic leukemia.

The chain is built from TRBV6-1 and TRBJ2-3; unclear D gene. The CDR3 covers 16 residues. The germline V and J ends were trimmed by 2 bases and 7 bases, with 19 bases remaining between them. Germline V gene data show CDR1 as MNHNS and CDR2 as SASEGT. CDR3 DNA: TGTGCCAGCAGTGAATTTTCTCCTTCAGGAAGGCATACGCAGTATTTT. This sequence encodes CASSEFSPSGRHTQYF.

J is TRBJ1-5 and V is TRBV6-1, with TRBD1 identical over 9 bases. Looked up from germline, CDR1 is MNHNS and CDR2 is SASEGT. CDR3 length equals 15 residues. V was pared by 6 bases and J by 2 bases, with 5 bases of the junction left unmatched. The CDR3 DNA reads TGTGCCAGCAGGGTGACAGGGGGAGGCAATCAGCCCCAGCATTTT. Translating gives CASRVTGGGNQPQHF.

The J gene is TRBJ2-6, the V gene TRBV7-9; D is perhaps TRBD1 (6 bases). This CDR3 contains 14 residues. Germline V gene sequence: CDR1 SEHNR, CDR2 FQNEAQ (reference sequence). V lost 5 bases and J lost 8, with 13 bases in between. The CDR3 sequence is CASSPQGRSNVLTF. CDR3 bases: TGTGCCAGCAGCCCACAGGGTCGGTCCAACGTCCTGACTTTC.

V usage is TRBV14 and J usage is TRBJ2-1; TRBD2 agrees at 11 bases. The length of the CDR3 is 15 residues. V was clipped by 0 bases and J by 16 bases; unmatched bases: 11. Per germline, CDR1 SGHDN and CDR2 FVKESK. The CDR3 spells CASSQDRRTSGFPFF. The CDR3 bases are TGTGCCAGCAGCCAAGATCGGAGGACTAGCGGGTTTCCTTTCTTC. The entire variable domain, with the rest obtained from reference TRBV14 and TRBJ2-1, is as follows: EAGVTQFPSHSVIEKGQTVTLRCDPISGHDNLYWYRRVMGKEIKFLLHFVKESKQDESGMPNNRFLAERTGGTYSTLKVQPAELEDSGVYFCASSQDRRTSGFPFFGPGTRLTVL.

The genes are TRBV15 and TRBJ2-2; D possibly corresponds to TRBD2 (6 bases). Between the trimmed V and J ends, which lost 6 bases and 1 base, there was a span of 12 bases. CDR1 LNHNV and CDR2 YYDKDF come from the germline V gene (reference sequence). The CDR3 is 15 amino acids. The CDR3 loop reads CATRTLRENTGELFF. CDR3 bases: TGTGCCACCAGAACCCTGCGGGAGAACACCGGGGAGCTGTTTTTT.

A single count supports this clone. A much more abundant neighbour one base away suggests this may be a read error. The V gene is TRBV6-1, the J gene TRBJ1-2; TRBD1 is a possible D gene (5 bases). CDR1 is MNHNS and CDR2 is SASEGT in the germline V gene. Trimming left V 6 bases short and J 2 bases short, with 10 bases between. CDR3 length: 13 residues. CDR3 in amino acids: CASSAQVNYGYTF. The DNA for the CDR3 is TGTGCCAGCAGCGCACAGGTGAACTATGGCTACACCTTC.

The chain employs TRBV5-1 and TRBJ1-4; 7 nucleotides line up with TRBD1. Germline CDR1 is SGHRS and CDR2 is YFSETQ. CDR3 length equals 13 residues. V lost 2 bases, J lost 8 bases, and 3 bases stayed unmatched. The CDR3 nucleotides are TGCGCCAGCAGCTTTCAGGGGGGAGAAAAACTGTTTTTT. Translating gives CASSFQGGEKLFF. The entire variable domain, with the rest obtained from reference TRBV5-1 and TRBJ1-4, is as follows: KAGVTQTPRYLIKTRGQQVTLSCSPISGHRSVSWYQQTPGQGLQFLFEYFSETQRNKGNFPGRFSGRQFSNSRSEMNVSTLELGDSALYLCASSFQGGEKLFFGSGTQLSVL.

The chain joins TRBV9 to TRBJ1-3, with D tentatively TRBD1 (5 bases). Per the germline V gene, CDR1 is SGDLS and CDR2 is YYNGEE. The CDR3 covers 19 residues. V dropped 0 bases and J dropped 4 bases, with 23 bases sitting between them. The CDR3 spells CASSVALSGVTQGGNTIYF. The CDR3 DNA sequence: TGTGCCAGCAGCGTAGCCCTCTCGGGGGTAACCCAGGGCGGAAACACCATATATTTT. Variable domain in full (rest from reference TRBV9 and TRBJ1-3): DSGVTQTPKHLITATGQRVTLRCSPRSGDLSVYWYQQSLDQGLQFLIQYYNGEERAKGNILERFSAQQFPDLHSELNLSSLELGDSALYFCASSVALSGVTQGGNTIYFGEGSWLTVV.

V gene TRBV10-1 combines with J gene TRBJ2-1; TRBD2 matches at 10 bases. The V and J ends lost 3 bases and 5 bases, in that order; junction bases with no gene match: 16. CDR3 length: 19 amino acids. Germline CDR1 WNHNN, CDR2 SYGVQD (reference sequence). CDR3 sequence: CASSEALAGETEADNEQFF. The CDR3 DNA reads TGCGCCAGCAGTGAAGCCCTAGCGGGAGAGACCGAGGCCGACAATGAGCAGTTCTTC.

The chain couples TRBV27 to TRBJ2-7; 8 bases align to TRBD1. CDR1 and CDR2 (germline): MNHEY, SMNVEV (reference sequence). CDR3 length: 14 amino acids. V was clipped by 8 bases and J by 6 bases; unmatched bases: 12. The CDR3 sequence is CASRRGQGSGEQYF. CDR3 nucleotides: TGTGCCAGCCGGCGTGGACAGGGTAGTGGCGAGCAGTACTTC.